This TCR beta chain is from a study of vaccination and CD4 T cells after COVID-19. Stated treatment: approximately nine-day PBMC culture with coronavirus spike peptide pools or control peptides (ViraFEST assay). Comments on this clonotype: What it recognizes is unknown.

Sequence data for DNA of cultured CD4+ T cells were generated by the Oncomine TCR Beta short-read assay. TCRdb reprocessed the PCR reads via MiXCR and lists one record per CDR3 protein. This sample has roughly 14,000 distinct CDR3 sequences; 42% occur once, and the top ten carry about 20%. The CDR3 runs to 15 residues. Germline CDR1 reads SGHTA; CDR2 reads FQGNSA. V trimming: 5 bases; J trimming: 10 bases; junction bases outside the gene matches: 13. The chain has TRBV7-2 and TRBJ1-1, with TRBD1 identical over 10 bases. This clonotype originated in a human donor who had recovered from COVID-19. The starting material was CD4+ T cells from blood, cultured in vitro, obtained before SARS-CoV-2 vaccination. CDR3 residues: CASSVQPTGGRGAFF. Written as DNA, the CDR3 is TGTGCCAGCAGCGTACAGCCGACAGGGGGCAGGGGAGCTTTCTTT.